Following are 5 T cell receptor beta chains from one sample sequenced in a study of blood T cell repertoires in COVID-19. The assay was immunoSEQ multiplex PCR, and TCRdb's table has in-frame clones only and misses some. This sample has 130,000 to 150,000 clones, with just under 80% found just once. Sequencing input: peripheral blood. These receptors all come from a woman aged 55-69 years with acute or convalescent COVID-19.

The chain is built from TRBV11-2 and TRBJ2-1; 7 bases match TRBD2. V dropped 3 bases and J dropped 0; count of bases not matched to a gene: 5. CDR1 is SGHAT and CDR2 is FQNNGV in the germline V gene. The CDR3 sequence is 16 residues long. This CDR3 reads CASSLSAGSSYNEQFF. The CDR3 DNA is TGTGCCAGCAGCTTGTCAGCGGGAAGCTCCTACAATGAGCAGTTCTTC.

The chain carries TRBV11-2 and TRBJ1-4; D uncertain. Germline CDR1 and CDR2: SGHAT and FQNNGV. V lost 1 base to trimming and J lost 2 bases, with 11 bases between them. This CDR3 contains 16 residues. This CDR3 reads CASSLGYGGTNEKLFF. Here the CDR3 DNA reads TGTGCCAGCAGCTTAGGTTATGGAGGGACTAATGAAAAACTGTTTTTT.

The chain recombines TRBV5-6 with TRBJ2-6; 7 bases line up with TRBD2. CDR3 size: 16 residues. CDR1 is SGHDT and CDR2 is YYEEEE in the germline V gene. V dropped 4 bases and J dropped 3; count of bases not matched to a gene: 7. This chain's CDR3 is CASSTAGAGGANVLTF. CDR3 sequence (DNA): TGTGCCAGCAGCACGGCGGGAGCAGGTGGGGCCAACGTCCTGACTTTC.

This clone was picked up a small number of times. This rearrangement joins TRBV5-1 to TRBJ1-2; 9 bases align to TRBD1. Unmatched junction bases numbered 9, after V lost 4 bases and J lost 8 bases. The CDR3 consists of 14 residues. The V gene's germline CDR1 is SGHRS and CDR2 YFSETQ. The CDR3 sequence is CASSVQTGGYGYTF. In DNA form, the CDR3 reads TGCGCCAGCAGCGTACAAACAGGGGGCTACGGCTACACCTTC.

The sample holds many counts of this clone. This chain links TRBV5-4 with TRBJ2-7; possibly TRBD1 for D (6 bases). Germline V CDR1 and CDR2: SGHNT, YYREEE (reference sequence). The CDR3 has 14 residues. V lost 4 bases and J 0 bases, leaving 11 bases between the germline ends. The CDR3 spells CASSPVGGSYEQYF. CDR3 nucleotides: TGTGCCAGCAGCCCGGTAGGGGGCTCCTACGAGCAGTACTTC.